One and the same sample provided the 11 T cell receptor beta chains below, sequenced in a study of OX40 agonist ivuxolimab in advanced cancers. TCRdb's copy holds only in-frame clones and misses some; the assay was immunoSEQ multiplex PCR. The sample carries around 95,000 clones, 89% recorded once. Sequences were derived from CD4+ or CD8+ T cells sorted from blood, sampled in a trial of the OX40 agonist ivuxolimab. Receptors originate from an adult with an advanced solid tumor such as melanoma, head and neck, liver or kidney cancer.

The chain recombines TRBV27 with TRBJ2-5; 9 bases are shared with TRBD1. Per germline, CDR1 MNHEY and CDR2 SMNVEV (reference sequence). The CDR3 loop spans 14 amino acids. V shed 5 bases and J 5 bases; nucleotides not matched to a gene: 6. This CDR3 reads CASSLQGAGETQYF. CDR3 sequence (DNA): TGTGCCAGCAGTCTACAGGGGGCGGGGGAGACCCAGTACTTC.

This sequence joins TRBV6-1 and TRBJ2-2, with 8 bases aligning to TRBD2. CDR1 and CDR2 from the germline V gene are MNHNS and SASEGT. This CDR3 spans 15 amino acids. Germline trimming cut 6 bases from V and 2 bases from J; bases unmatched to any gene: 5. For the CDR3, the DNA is TGTGCCAGCAGCAGACTAGCGTTAAACACCGGGGAGCTGTTTTTT. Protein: CASSRLALNTGELFF.

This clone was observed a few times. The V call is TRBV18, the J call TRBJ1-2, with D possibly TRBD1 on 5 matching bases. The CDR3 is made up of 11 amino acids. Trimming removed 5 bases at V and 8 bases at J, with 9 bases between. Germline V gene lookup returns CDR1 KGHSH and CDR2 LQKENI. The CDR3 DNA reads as TGTGCCAGCTCAGCAGGGATCGGCTACACCTTC. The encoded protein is CASSAGIGYTF.

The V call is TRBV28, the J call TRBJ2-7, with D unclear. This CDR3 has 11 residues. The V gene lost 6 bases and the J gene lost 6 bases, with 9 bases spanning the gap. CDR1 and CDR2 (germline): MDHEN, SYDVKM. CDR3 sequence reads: CASRLRSEQYF. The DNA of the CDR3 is TGTGCCAGCAGACTCAGGAGCGAGCAGTACTTC.

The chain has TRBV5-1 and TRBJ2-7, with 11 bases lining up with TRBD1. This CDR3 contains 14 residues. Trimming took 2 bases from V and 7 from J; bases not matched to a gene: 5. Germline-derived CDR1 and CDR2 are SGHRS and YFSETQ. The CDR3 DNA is TGCGCCAGCAGCTTCGGGACAGGGGGTGGGGAGCAGTACTTC. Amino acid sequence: CASSFGTGGGEQYF.

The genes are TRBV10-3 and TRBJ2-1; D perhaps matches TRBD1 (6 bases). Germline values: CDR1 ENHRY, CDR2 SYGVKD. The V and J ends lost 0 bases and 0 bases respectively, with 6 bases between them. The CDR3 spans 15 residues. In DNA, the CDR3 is TGTGCCATCAGTGAGTCAGGGGGCTCCTACAATGAGCAGTTCTTC. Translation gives CAISESGGSYNEQFF.

In nucleotides, the CDR3 is TGTGCCAGCAGCTTAGGTTTTGGTCCACCCTTTAACAATGAGCAGTTCTTC. Translating it yields CASSLGFGPPFNNEQFF. The V gene is TRBV11-2, the J gene TRBJ2-1, with D unresolved. The germline CDR1 and CDR2 sequences are SGHAT and FQNNGV. Trimming pared 1 base from V and 5 bases from J, leaving 18 bases between. CDR3 size: 17 residues. Looking up the rest from reference TRBV11-2 and TRBJ2-1 gives the full variable domain: EAGVAQSPRYKIIEKRQSVAFWCNPISGHATLYWYQQILGQGPKLLIQFQNNGVVDDSQLPKDRFSAERLKGVDSTLKIQPAKLEDSAVYLCASSLGFGPPFNNEQFFGPGTRLTVL.

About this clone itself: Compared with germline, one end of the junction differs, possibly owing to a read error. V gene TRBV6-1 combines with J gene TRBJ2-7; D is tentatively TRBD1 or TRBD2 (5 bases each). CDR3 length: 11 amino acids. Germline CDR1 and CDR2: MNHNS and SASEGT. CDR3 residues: CASSLRGATSF. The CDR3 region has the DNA TGTGCCAGCAGTCTTAGGGGAGCTACCTCCTTC.

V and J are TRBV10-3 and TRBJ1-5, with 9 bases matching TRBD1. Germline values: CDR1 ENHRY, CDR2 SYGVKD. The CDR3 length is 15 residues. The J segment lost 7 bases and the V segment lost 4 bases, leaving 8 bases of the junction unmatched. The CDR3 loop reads CAISGGQGTGQPQHF. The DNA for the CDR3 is TGTGCCATCAGTGGGGGACAGGGAACAGGACAGCCCCAGCATTTT.

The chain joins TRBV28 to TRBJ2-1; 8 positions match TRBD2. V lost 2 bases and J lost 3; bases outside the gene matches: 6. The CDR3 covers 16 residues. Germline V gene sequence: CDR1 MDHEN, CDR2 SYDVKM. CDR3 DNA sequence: TGTGCCAGCAGTTTAAATGGCGGGAGGTTCTACAATGAGCAGTTCTTC. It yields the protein CASSLNGGRFYNEQFF.

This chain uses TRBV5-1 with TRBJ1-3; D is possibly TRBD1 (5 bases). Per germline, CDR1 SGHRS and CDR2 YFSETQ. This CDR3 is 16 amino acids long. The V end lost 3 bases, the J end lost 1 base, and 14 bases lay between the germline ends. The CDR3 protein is CASSWNAGLSGNTIYF. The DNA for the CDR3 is TGCGCCAGCAGCTGGAACGCAGGGTTATCTGGAAACACCATATATTTT.